This section outlines one T cell receptor beta chain sequence together with its context. Its antigen has not been determined. Per-base qualities were not stored, and no clone one base away is much larger. This record comes from a study of OX40 agonist ivuxolimab in advanced cancers. Turning to the overall study: Ivuxolimab was a fully human IgG2 agonistic monoclonal antibody targeting the costimulatory receptor OX40 (CD134). The paper describes the monotherapy dose-escalation part (N of about 55 patients) of the phase I trial of ivuxolimab. Intravenous ivuxolimab was administered to patients every 2 weeks at six dose levels: 0.01, 0.1, 0.3, 1.5, 3 and 10 mg/kg. Of the 50 to 55 dose-escalation patients, hepatocellular carcinoma was present in about 20, melanoma in around 15, renal cell carcinoma in 9 and head and neck cancer in 9. Patients were allowed to have had prior anti-PD-1, anti-PD-L1 or anti-CTLA-4 therapy, and 30% to 40% of the dose-escalation patients had been treated with checkpoint inhibitors. Partial responses occurred in three dose-escalation patients, of whom one had hepatocellular carcinoma and two had cutaneous melanoma. In the dose-escalation cohort, approximately 82% of patients were male, and the mean age was roughly 60 years, with a range of roughly 20 to 80. Peripheral TCRbeta sequencing aimed to test whether ivuxolimab altered TCR sequence diversity and caused clonal T-cell expansion. The research as a whole found: After ivuxolimab, CD8+ T cells had more expanded clones than CD4+ T cells on average. The antigen specificity of the peripheral T cells that underwent clonal expansion was not determined. Low levels of normalized T-cell clonal expansion were also seen in some patients who did not respond. Clonal expansion of both CD4+ and CD8+ blood T cells was observed from baseline to week 6 at doses 0.1 to 3.0 mg/kg. In partial responders in the 0.1-3.0 mg/kg groups, normalized peripheral clonal expansion was found to be among the lowest, especially among CD8+ T cells.

Genomic DNA was isolated from the sorted cells so that the TCRbeta CDR3 region could be sequenced. TCRbeta CDR3 regions were sequenced using the immunoSEQ Assay. TCRdb took over this immuneACCESS table, retaining in-frame rearrangements with V and J assigned. Such tables are incomplete; in checked studies, under half of the missing clones stem from an unresolved V gene, and the remainder is unexplained. This sample has 100,000 or so clones in its table, and approximately 86% of those were observed once. In total, the top ten clones hold 0.8% to 0.9% of the sample. Patients with autoimmune disease history or receiving systemic immunosuppression were excluded from the trial. Peripheral blood for TCR sequencing was drawn from every dose cohort at baseline, at cycle 4 day 1 and at cycle 7 day 1. Samples came from an open-label, multicenter, first-in-human phase I dose-escalation trial of ivuxolimab. Adults with locally advanced or metastatic head and neck squamous cell, hepatocellular, melanoma or renal cell carcinoma were enrolled in the trial. Before TCR sequencing, CD4+ T cells and CD8+ T cells were sorted from peripheral blood as separate populations.

Including cysteine and phenylalanine, the CDR3 has 13 amino acids. Left in the record is the CDR3 DNA by itself, 39 bases read in frame from the first base. V is cut back by 3 bases and J by 8 bases, with 4 bases in the junction unmatched. Taken from the germline V gene (reference sequence), the CDR1 and CDR2 loops are LNHDA and SQIVND. This TCR derives from an adult with an advanced solid tumor such as melanoma, head and neck, liver or kidney cancer. The material was CD4+ or CD8+ T cells sorted from blood, obtained in a trial of the OX40 agonist ivuxolimab. The chain was built from TRBV19 and TRBJ2-1; TRBD1 matches 7 bases in the middle. Read as DNA, the sequence is TGTGCCAGTAGTATCAGAGGGGGCGATGAGCAGTTCTTC. Protein translation: CASSIRGGDEQFF.